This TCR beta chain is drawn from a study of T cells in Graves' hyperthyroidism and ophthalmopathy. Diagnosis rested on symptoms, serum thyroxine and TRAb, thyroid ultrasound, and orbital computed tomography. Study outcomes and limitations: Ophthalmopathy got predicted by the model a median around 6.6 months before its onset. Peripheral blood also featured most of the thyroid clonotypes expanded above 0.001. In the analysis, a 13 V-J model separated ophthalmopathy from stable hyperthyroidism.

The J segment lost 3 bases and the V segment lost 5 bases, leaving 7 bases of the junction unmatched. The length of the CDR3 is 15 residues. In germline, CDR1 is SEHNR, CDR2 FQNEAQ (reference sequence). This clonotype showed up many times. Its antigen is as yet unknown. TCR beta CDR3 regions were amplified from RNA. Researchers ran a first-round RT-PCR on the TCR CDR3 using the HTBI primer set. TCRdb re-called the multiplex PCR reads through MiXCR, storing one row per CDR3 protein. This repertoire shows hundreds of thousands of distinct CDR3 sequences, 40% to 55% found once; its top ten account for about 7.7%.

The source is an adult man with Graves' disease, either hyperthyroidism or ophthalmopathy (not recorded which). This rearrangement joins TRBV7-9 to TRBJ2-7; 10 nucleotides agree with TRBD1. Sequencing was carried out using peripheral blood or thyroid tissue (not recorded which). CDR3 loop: CASSPPGQGSYEQYF. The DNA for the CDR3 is TGTGCCAGCAGCCCACCGGGACAGGGGAGCTACGAGCAGTACTTC.